This entry lists 15 T cell receptor beta chains sequenced from one sample in a study of CD4 T cells in relation to SARS-CoV-2 and coronaviruses. These receptors have no known antigen. CD4+ T cells from unexposed donors were obtained before the COVID-19 pandemic (2011-2018). CD4+ T cells were isolated from the cells after 10 days of culture. Here immunoSEQ multiplex PCR was the method, and the copy in TCRdb shows in-frame clones only, minus some. Of around 9,800 clones in the sample, around 80% were seen once. Sequenced: CD4+ T cells from PBMCs, cultured in vitro. The receptors were sampled from a human donor in good health.

Relative to its sample, this clone is large. The chain has TRBV7-8 and TRBJ1-1, with D unresolved. Germline V gene sequence: CDR1 SGHVS, CDR2 FQNEAQ. The ends were cut back, 5 bases at V and 1 base at J, with 11 bases in the middle. The CDR3 loop spans 14 amino acids. CDR3 loop: CASSPREGNTEAFF. CDR3 in DNA: TGTGCCAGCAGCCCCCGGGAGGGGAACACTGAAGCTTTCTTT.

The rearrangement links TRBV2 to TRBJ2-7, with TRBD1 matching over 9 bases. Per the germline V gene, CDR1 is SNHLY and CDR2 is FYNNEI. The CDR3 extends over 14 amino acids. V shed 8 bases and J 1 base; nucleotides not matched to a gene: 6. In DNA, the CDR3 is TGTGCCAGCGGCCGGGACAGGGTATCCTACGAGCAGTACTTC. Translation gives CASGRDRVSYEQYF.

The chain links TRBV19 to TRBJ1-5; 10 bases map to TRBD1. This CDR3 has 14 residues. V shed 5 bases and J 6 bases; nucleotides not matched to a gene: 4. Germline lookup yields CDR1 LNHDA and CDR2 SQIVND (reference sequence). The CDR3 DNA reads TGTGCCAGTAGTGTGGGACAGGGGATTCAGCCCCAGCATTTT. This sequence encodes CASSVGQGIQPQHF.

The chain couples TRBV4-3 to TRBJ2-7; D perhaps matches TRBD2 (5 bases). Germline CDR1 LGHNA, CDR2 YSLEER. The germline V and J ends were trimmed by 1 base and 5 bases, with 18 bases remaining between them. The CDR3 is 16 residues long. CDR3 protein: CASSQVRSFVGDEQYF. The DNA for the CDR3 is TGCGCCAGCAGCCAAGTGCGTTCGTTCGTGGGAGACGAGCAGTACTTC.

The CDR3 sequence: CAISERGRETDTQYF. CDR3 DNA sequence: TGTGCCATCAGTGAACGGGGCAGGGAGACAGATACGCAGTATTTT. The chain combines TRBV10-3 with TRBJ2-3; D may match TRBD1 or TRBD2 (5 bases each). Germline values: CDR1 ENHRY, CDR2 SYGVKD. This CDR3 has 15 residues. The V end lost 3 bases, the J end lost 3 bases, and 13 bases lay between the germline ends.

The chain is built from TRBV20-1 and TRBJ1-2; 7 bases match TRBD1. The CDR3 totals 11 residues. V lost 3 bases, J lost 6 bases, and 1 base stayed unmatched. The V gene's germline CDR1 is DFQATT and CDR2 SNEGSKA (reference sequence). The CDR3 loop reads CSASTGDGYTF. CDR3 DNA sequence: TGCAGTGCTAGTACAGGGGATGGCTACACCTTC.

This clone was found a few times. This chain uses TRBV2 with TRBJ1-2, with 9 bases fitting TRBD1. This CDR3 region has 14 residues. CDR1 and CDR2 from the germline V gene are SNHLY and FYNNEI. V shed 3 bases and J 8 bases; nucleotides not matched to a gene: 7. CDR3 residues: CASSESYRGQGYTF. CDR3 nucleotide sequence: TGTGCCAGCAGTGAGTCATACAGGGGGCAGGGCTACACCTTC.

The rearrangement uses TRBV11-3 and TRBJ2-1, with 9 nucleotides matching TRBD2. The CDR3 has 15 residues. CDR1 is SGHNT, CDR2 YENEEA, per germline. With V trimmed by 3 bases and J by 4 bases, 4 bases remained unmatched. CDR3 protein: CASSFSSGAYNEQFF. Here the CDR3 DNA reads TGTGCCAGCAGCTTTTCTAGCGGGGCGTACAATGAGCAGTTCTTC.

This clone was counted a few times. The rearrangement uses TRBV3-1 (or the pseudogene TRBV3-2) and TRBJ1-5; tentative D call: TRBD1 (6 bases). Germline-derived CDR1 and CDR2 are LGHDT and YNNKEL (reference sequence). The CDR3 sequence is 13 residues long. V was pared by 0 bases and J by 12 bases, with 12 bases between. The CDR3 spells CASSQELRGGQHF. The DNA of the CDR3 is TGTGCCAGCAGCCAAGAGTTGAGGGGGGGCCAGCATTTT.

This clone has a single count. This chain connects TRBV7-2 to TRBJ2-3, with D uncertain. V dropped 3 bases and J dropped 1 base, with 2 bases sitting between them. Looked up from germline, CDR1 is SGHTA and CDR2 is FQGNSA. CDR3 length: 12 residues. CDR3 amino acids: CASSFRTDTQYF. DNA for the CDR3: TGTGCCAGCAGCTTCCGCACAGATACGCAGTATTTT.

CDR3 region: CSVARQGNTDTQYF. Here the CDR3 DNA reads TGCAGCGTTGCTAGACAGGGTAACACAGATACGCAGTATTTT. The gene calls are TRBV29-1 and TRBJ2-3; 7 positions agree with TRBD1. The CDR3 is 14 residues long. With V trimmed by 4 bases and J by 2 bases, 6 bases remained unmatched. Germline CDR1 is SQVTM and CDR2 is ANQGSEA.

The rearrangement joins TRBV7-3 to TRBJ2-7, with 10 bases that match TRBD1. The CDR3 runs 14 residues. Germline assignment: CDR1 SGHTA and CDR2 FQGTGA. The trim removed 5 bases at V and 4 bases at J, leaving 5 bases unmatched. The CDR3 nucleotides are TGTGCCAGCAGCCCCGGACAGGGGGGTTACGAGCAGTACTTC. This sequence encodes CASSPGQGGYEQYF.

The chain recombines TRBV6-1 with TRBJ2-3, with D tentatively TRBD2 (5 bases). The CDR3 runs to 12 residues. Trimming took 5 bases from V and 3 from J, leaving 6 bases between them. Germline assignment: CDR1 MNHNS and CDR2 SASEGT. CDR3 sequence (DNA): TGTGCCAGCAGTCCGGGGACAGATACGCAGTATTTT. Residues: CASSPGTDTQYF.

This chain links TRBV3-1 (or the pseudogene TRBV3-2) with TRBJ2-5; 13 nucleotides agree with TRBD2. CDR1 is LGHDT, CDR2 YNNKEL, per germline (reference sequence). V dropped 5 bases and J dropped 2; count of bases not matched to a gene: 14. CDR3 length: 19 amino acids. The CDR3 sequence: CASSYDVPLAGGPQETQYF. CDR3 sequence (DNA): TGTGCCAGCAGCTACGACGTGCCACTAGCGGGAGGGCCTCAAGAGACCCAGTACTTC.

V gene TRBV10-1 combines with J gene TRBJ2-7; D not resolved. Germline CDR1 is WNHNN and CDR2 is SYGVQD (reference sequence). This CDR3 spans 14 amino acids. The germline V and J ends were trimmed by 5 bases and 2 bases, with 13 bases remaining between them. The DNA of the CDR3 is TGCGCCAGCAGTCCCCATCCTACGGCCTACGAGCAGTACTTC. Translating it yields CASSPHPTAYEQYF.